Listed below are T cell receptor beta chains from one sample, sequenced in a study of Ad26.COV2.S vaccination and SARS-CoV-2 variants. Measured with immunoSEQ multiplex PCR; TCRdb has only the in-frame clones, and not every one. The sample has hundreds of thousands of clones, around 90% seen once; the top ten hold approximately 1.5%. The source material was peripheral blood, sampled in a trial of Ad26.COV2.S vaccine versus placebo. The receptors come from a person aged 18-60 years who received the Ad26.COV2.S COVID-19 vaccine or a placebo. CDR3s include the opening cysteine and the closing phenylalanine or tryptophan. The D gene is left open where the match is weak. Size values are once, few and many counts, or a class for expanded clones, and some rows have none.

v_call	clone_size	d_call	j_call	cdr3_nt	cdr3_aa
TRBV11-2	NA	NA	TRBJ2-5	TGTGCCAGCAGCTTATTGGGTGCGGGGGCAGGGGAGACCCAGTACTTC	CASSLLGAGAGETQYF
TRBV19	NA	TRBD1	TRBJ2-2	TGTGCCAGTAGGGACAGGGGGTTGTCGAACACCGGGGAGCTGTTTTTT	CASRDRGLSNTGELFF
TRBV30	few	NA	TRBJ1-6	TGTGCCTGGAGGGGCTCCTATAATTCACCCCTCCACTTT	CAWRGSYNSPLHF
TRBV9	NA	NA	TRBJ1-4	TGTGCCAGCAGCCCAGGGACACCGAAACTGTTTTTT	CASSPGTPKLFF
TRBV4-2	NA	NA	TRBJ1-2	TGTGCCAGCAGCCAAGATGGGCGTCAGGCTAACTATGGCTACACCTTC	CASSQDGRQANYGYTF
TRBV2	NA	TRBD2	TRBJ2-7	TGTGCCAGCAGAGGGGGACTAGCGGACCTCTACGAGCAGTACTTC	CASRGGLADLYEQYF
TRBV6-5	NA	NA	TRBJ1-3	TGTGCCAGCAGTCGGGCCTACTCTGGAAACACCATATATTTT	CASSRAYSGNTIYF
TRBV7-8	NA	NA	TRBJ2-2	TGTGCCAGCAGCTTAGGCAACCGACTGGACACCGGGGAGCTGTTTTTT	CASSLGNRLDTGELFF
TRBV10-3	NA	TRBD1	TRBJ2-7	TGTGCCATCAGAGACAGGGCCCACGAGCAGTACTTC	CAIRDRAHEQYF
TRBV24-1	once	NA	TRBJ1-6	TGTGCCACCAGAACTAGCCCGACAGTGAGCTCCTATAATTCACCCCTCCACTTT	CATRTSPTVSSYNSPLHF
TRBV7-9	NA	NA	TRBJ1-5	TGTGCCAGCAGCTTAGGCAGGGGTACCTATAGCAATCAGCCCCAGCATTTT	CASSLGRGTYSNQPQHF
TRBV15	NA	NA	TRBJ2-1	TGTGCCACCAGCAGAGAAAAGGGCCTTGAGCAGTTCTTC	CATSREKGLEQFF
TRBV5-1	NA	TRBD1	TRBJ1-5	TGCGCCAGCGCCCCCGGGACAGGGATTCAGCCCCAGCATTTT	CASAPGTGIQPQHF
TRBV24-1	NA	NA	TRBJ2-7	TGTGCCACCCGGGGATTAGGGTGCTCCTACGAGCAGTACTTC	CATRGLGCSYEQYF
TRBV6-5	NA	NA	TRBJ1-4	TGTGCCAGCAGTTACTCAGGAGGGAGTAGTGAAAAACTGTTTTTT	CASSYSGGSSEKLFF
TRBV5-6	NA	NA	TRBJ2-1	TGTGCCAGCAGCTTGTATTACAATGAGCAGTTCTTC	CASSLYYNEQFF
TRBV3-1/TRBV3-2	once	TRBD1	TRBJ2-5	TGTGCCAGCAGTCTACGGACAGGACGACAAGAGACCCAGTACTTC	CASSLRTGRQETQYF
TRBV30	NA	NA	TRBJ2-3	TGTGCCTGGAGGCGCTTGGGGGGCACAGATACGCAGTATTTT	CAWRRLGGTDTQYF
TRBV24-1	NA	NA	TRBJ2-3	TGTGCCACCGAGGGCCTCACAGATACGCAGTATTTT	CATEGLTDTQYF
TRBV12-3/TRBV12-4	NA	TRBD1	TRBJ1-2	TGTGCCAGCAGTCACCGGACAGGTCACGGCTACACCTTC	CASSHRTGHGYTF
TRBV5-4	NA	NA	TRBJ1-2	TGTGCCAGCAGCTTGGCGAAGGCCTATGGCTACACCTTC	CASSLAKAYGYTF
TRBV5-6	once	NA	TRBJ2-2	TGTGCCAGCAGCTTGGCGGGGGAGAACACCGGGGAGCTGTTTTTT	CASSLAGENTGELFF
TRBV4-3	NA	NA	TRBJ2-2	TGCGCCAGCAGCCCGGACGGAAACACCGGGGAGCTGTTTTTT	CASSPDGNTGELFF
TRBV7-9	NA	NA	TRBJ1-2	TGTGCCAGCAGCACTAGACAGCCCTATGGCTACACCTTC	CASSTRQPYGYTF
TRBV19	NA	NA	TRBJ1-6	TGTGCCAGTAATGACCCGGGGAGCAATTCACCCCTCCACTTT	CASNDPGSNSPLHF
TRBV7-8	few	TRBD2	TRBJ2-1	TGTGCCAGCAGCTTTGGGAGCGGGGGGTCTTACAATGAGCAGTTCTTC	CASSFGSGGSYNEQFF
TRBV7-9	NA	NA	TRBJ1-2	TGTGCCAGCAGCTTACGAGCTCCCGGCAGATATGGCTACACCTTC	CASSLRAPGRYGYTF
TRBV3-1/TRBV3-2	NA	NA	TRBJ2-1	TGTGCCAGCAGCCCCCGGACAGACCTCAATGAGCAGTTCTTC	CASSPRTDLNEQFF
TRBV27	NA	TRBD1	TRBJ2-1	TGTGCCAGCGGCCAGGGGGCGGGTTCGGAGTTCTTC	CASGQGAGSEFF
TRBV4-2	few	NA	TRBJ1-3	TGTGCCAGCAGCCAAGAACGTCAATCTGGAAACACCATATATTTT	CASSQERQSGNTIYF
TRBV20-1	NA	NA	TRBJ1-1	TGCAGTGTGGGGAGTGAAGTTTTTGCTTTCTTT	CSVGSEVFAFF
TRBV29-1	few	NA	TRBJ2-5	TGCAGCGTTGGGGGGGGCCGGGACCAGACCCAGTACTTC	CSVGGGRDQTQYF
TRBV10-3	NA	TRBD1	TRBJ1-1	TGTGCCATCACCGCGACAGGGGGCGGGGACACTGAAGCTTTCTTT	CAITATGGGDTEAFF
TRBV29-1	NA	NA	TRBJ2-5	TGCAGCGTTGAACTCTTTGGACTCGCGGGGAAAGAGACCCAGTACTTC	CSVELFGLAGKETQYF
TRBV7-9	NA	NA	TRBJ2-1	TGTGCCAGCAGCTCATCCCAGGACATTCGTGAGCAGTTCTTC	CASSSSQDIREQFF
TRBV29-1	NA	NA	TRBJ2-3	TGCAGCGTTGAGCGGGGTTCCACAGATACGCAGTATTTT	CSVERGSTDTQYF
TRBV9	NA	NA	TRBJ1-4	TGTGCCAGCAGCAGGCGGGGGGATGAAAAACTGTTTTTT	CASSRRGDEKLFF
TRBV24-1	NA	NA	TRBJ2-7	TGTGCCACCAGCGACAGGTCGGGCTACGAGCAGTACTTC	CATSDRSGYEQYF
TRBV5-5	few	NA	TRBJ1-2	TGTGCCAGCAGCGTGGCAGGGGTAGGCTATGGCTACACCTTC	CASSVAGVGYGYTF
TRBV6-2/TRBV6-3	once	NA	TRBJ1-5	TGTGCCAGCAGTTACTCTTGGGGGCAGCCCCAGCATTTT	CASSYSWGQPQHF
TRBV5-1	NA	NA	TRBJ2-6	TGCGCCAGCAGCTTGGACAGGGCCCCTGGGGCCAACGTCCTGACTTTC	CASSLDRAPGANVLTF
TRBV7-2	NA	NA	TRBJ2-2	TGTGCCAGCAGCTTTAAGGTCAGCGGGGAGCTGTTTTTT	CASSFKVSGELFF